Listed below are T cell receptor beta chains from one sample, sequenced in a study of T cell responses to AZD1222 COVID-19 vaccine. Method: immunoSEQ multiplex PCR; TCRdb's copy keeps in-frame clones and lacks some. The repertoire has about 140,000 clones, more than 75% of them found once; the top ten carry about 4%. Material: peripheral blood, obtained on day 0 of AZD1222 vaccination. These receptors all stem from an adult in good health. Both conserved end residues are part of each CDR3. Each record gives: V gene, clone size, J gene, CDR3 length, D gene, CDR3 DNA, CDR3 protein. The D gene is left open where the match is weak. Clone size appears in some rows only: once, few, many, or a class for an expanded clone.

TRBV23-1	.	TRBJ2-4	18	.	TGCGCCAGCAATATCAAATCAGGAGGACAGACCTTGAAAAACATTCAGTACTTC	CASNIKSGGQTLKNIQYF
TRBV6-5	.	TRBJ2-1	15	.	TGTGCCAGCAGCAGGACAGCGAACAACTACAATGAGCAGTTCTTC	CASSRTANNYNEQFF
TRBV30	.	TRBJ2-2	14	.	TGTGCCTGGAGTGTACGGCGGTCCACCGGGGAGCTGTTTTTT	CAWSVRRSTGELFF
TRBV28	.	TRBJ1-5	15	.	TGTGCCAGCAGTCCCCCCCTGGGGGTGAGTCAGCCCCAGCATTTT	CASSPPLGVSQPQHF
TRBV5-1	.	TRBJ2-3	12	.	TGCGCCAGCAGCCCGGGCGCAGATACGCAGTATTTT	CASSPGADTQYF
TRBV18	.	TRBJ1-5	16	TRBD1	TGTGCCAGCTCATCTACCGGGACAGGGGTTGATCAGCCCCAGCATTTT	CASSSTGTGVDQPQHF
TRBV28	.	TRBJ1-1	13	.	TGTGCCAGCAGTCCCGGGACGAACACTGAAGCTTTCTTT	CASSPGTNTEAFF
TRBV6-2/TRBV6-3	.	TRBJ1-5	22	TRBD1	TGTGCCAGCAGCCCCGCCAAACCCTCGACGGGGGGGACAGGGAATAGCAATCAGCCCCAGCATTTT	CASSPAKPSTGGTGNSNQPQHF
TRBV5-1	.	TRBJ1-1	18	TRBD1	TGCGCCAGCAGCTTGTACCAGGGGGTAGAAGTTTGGAACACTGAAGCTTTCTTT	CASSLYQGVEVWNTEAFF
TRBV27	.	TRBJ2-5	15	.	TGTGCCAGCAGTTTAAATGTAGGGCGGCAAGAGACCCAGTACTTC	CASSLNVGRQETQYF
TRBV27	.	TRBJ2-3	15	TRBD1	TGTGCCAGCAGTTATAGGGGGCCGGTCACAGATACGCAGTATTTT	CASSYRGPVTDTQYF
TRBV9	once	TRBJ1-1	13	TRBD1	TGTGCCAGCAGCGTAGAGGGGGCTGGTGAAGCTTTCTTT	CASSVEGAGEAFF
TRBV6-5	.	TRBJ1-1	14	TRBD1	TGTGCCAGCAGGATACAGGGGGCCTACACTGAAGCTTTCTTT	CASRIQGAYTEAFF
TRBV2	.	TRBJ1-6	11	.	TGTGCCAGCAGTGACGAGTCACCCCTCCACTTT	CASSDESPLHF
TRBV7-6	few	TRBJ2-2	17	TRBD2	TGTGCCAGCAGCTTAGGAGCGGGGGGGCCCGGGGCCGGGGAGCTGTTTTTT	CASSLGAGGPGAGELFF
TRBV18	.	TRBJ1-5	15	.	TGTGCCAGCTCAAAACGCCGGGCCGTAGACGTCGCCCAGCATTTT	CASSKRRAVDVAQHF
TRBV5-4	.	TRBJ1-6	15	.	TGTGCCAGCAGCTCCCAGGGTTCCTATAATTCACCCCTCCACTTT	CASSSQGSYNSPLHF
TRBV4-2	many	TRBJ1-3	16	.	TGTGCCAGCAGCCAAGATGGAGGTTATCCTGGAAACACCATATATTTT	CASSQDGGYPGNTIYF
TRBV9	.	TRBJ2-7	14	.	TGTGCCAGCAGCGTAGCCAACAGGGTTGGCGAGCAGTACTTC	CASSVANRVGEQYF
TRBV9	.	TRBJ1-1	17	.	TGTGCCAGCAGCGTAGGAATAGGCGGTCGGGGTGACACTGAAGCTTTCTTT	CASSVGIGGRGDTEAFF
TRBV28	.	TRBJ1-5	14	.	TGTGCCATCTCGATGGGCAGGCACCAGGGGCCCCAGCATTTT	CAISMGRHQGPQHF
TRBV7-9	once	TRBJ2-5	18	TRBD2	TGTGCCAGCAGCACTTTCAGGACTAGCGGGGTCCGGGTGGAGACCCAGTACTTC	CASSTFRTSGVRVETQYF
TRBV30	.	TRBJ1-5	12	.	TGTTTCCGCCGGGTCCCTCATCAGCCCCAGCATTTT	CFRRVPHQPQHF
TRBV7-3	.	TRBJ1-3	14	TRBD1	TGTGCCAGCAGCCCCGGACAGGGGGGAAACACCATATATTTT	CASSPGQGGNTIYF
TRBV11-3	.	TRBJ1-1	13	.	TGTGCCAGCAGCCCTACCGGGGCCACTGAAGCTTTCTTT	CASSPTGATEAFF
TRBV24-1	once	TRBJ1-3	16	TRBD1	TGTGCCACCAGTGCCTCCACAGGGGGCACTGGAAACACCATATATTTT	CATSASTGGTGNTIYF
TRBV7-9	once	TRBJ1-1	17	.	TGTGCCAGCAGCCCCCCGGGCCTTCGAACCCAGAACACTGAAGCTTTCTTT	CASSPPGLRTQNTEAFF
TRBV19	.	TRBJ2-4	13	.	TGTGCCTGCGGTTTTCTAGCCAAAAACATTCAGTACTTC	CACGFLAKNIQYF
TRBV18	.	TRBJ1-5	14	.	TGTGCCAGCTCACCAAACAGGGCCGATCAGCCCCAGCATTTT	CASSPNRADQPQHF
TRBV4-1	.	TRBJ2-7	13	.	TGCGCCAGCAGCCAAGATCATCGCTACGAGCAGTACTTC	CASSQDHRYEQYF
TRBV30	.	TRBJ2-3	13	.	TGTGCCTGGAGCCGAGAATACACAGATACGCAGTATTTT	CAWSREYTDTQYF
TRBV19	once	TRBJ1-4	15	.	TGTGCCAGTAGTATCCCCCGGGAAAGTAATGAAAAACTGTTTTTT	CASSIPRESNEKLFF
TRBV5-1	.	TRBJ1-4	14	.	TGCGCCAGCAGCTTGACGGTCGATAATGAAAAACTGTTTTTT	CASSLTVDNEKLFF
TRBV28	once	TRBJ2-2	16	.	TGTGCCAGCAGTTGGCATGGAGGGGGTAACACCGGGGAGCTGTTTTTT	CASSWHGGGNTGELFF
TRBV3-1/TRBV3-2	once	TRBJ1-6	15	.	TGTGCCAGCAGCCAAGATGGGGGCAATAATTCACCCCTCCACTTT	CASSQDGGNNSPLHF
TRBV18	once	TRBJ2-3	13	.	TGTGCCAGCTCACTCGGGACCACAGATACGCAGTATTTT	CASSLGTTDTQYF
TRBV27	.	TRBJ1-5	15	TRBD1	TGTGCCACCAGGACAGGGGGCGCAGGTGGTCAGCCCCAGCATTTT	CATRTGGAGGQPQHF
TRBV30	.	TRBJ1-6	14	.	TGTGCCTGGACGGGCGACTCCTATAATTCACCCCTCCACTTT	CAWTGDSYNSPLHF
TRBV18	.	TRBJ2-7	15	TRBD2	TGTGCCAGCTCACCACCGACTAGCGGAACCTACGAGCAGTACTTC	CASSPPTSGTYEQYF
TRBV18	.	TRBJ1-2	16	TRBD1	TGTGCCAGCTCACCTCTGCTGACAGGGGGAGAAGATGGCTACACCTTC	CASSPLLTGGEDGYTF
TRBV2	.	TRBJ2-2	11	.	TGTGCCAGCGCCAACACCGGGGAGCTGTTTTTT	CASANTGELFF
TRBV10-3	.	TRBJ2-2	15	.	TGTGCCATCAGTGAGTCAAGGCAGAACACCGGGGAGCTGTTTTTT	CAISESRQNTGELFF
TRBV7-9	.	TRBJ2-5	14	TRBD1	TGTGCCAGCAGCCCGGGACAGGGGCCTAGGACCCAGTACTTC	CASSPGQGPRTQYF
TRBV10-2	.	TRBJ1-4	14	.	TGCGCCAGCAGATCGGTGGACAGTAATGAAAAACTGTTTTTT	CASRSVDSNEKLFF
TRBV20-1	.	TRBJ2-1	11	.	TGCAGTGTCCGGCAGTTACCAGAGCAGTTCTTC	CSVRQLPEQFF
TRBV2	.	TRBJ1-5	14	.	TGTGCCAGCAGTGAAGGCAGCCCCAATCAGCCCCAGCATTTT	CASSEGSPNQPQHF
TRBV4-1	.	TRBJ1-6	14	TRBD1	TGCGCCAGCAGCCAGGGACAGGGGTTTTCACCCCTCCACTTT	CASSQGQGFSPLHF
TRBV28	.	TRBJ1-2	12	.	TGTGCCAGCAGAGGTGGGGACTATGGCTACACCTTC	CASRGGDYGYTF
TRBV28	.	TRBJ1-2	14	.	TGTGCCAGCAGTTCCCCGGCCCAGGCTCAGGGCTACACCTTC	CASSSPAQAQGYTF